The sequence of this TCR beta chain was determined in a study of T cell responses to AZD1222 COVID-19 vaccine (dated by TCRdb to the early 2020s). Background on the whole study: A total of just over 230 trial participants underwent TCR sequencing, of whom about 200 had received two doses of AZD1222 and approximately 26 had received two doses of the MenACWY control vaccine. Trial participants were enrolled into age subgroups of 18-55, 56-69 and 70-plus years, which contained 148, 28 and 57 TCR-sequenced participants, respectively.

This clone has more than one count but fewer than ten. The target of this receptor is not known. No base quality information exists; no much larger clone differs at one position. The CDR3 regions of human TCRbeta chains were subjected to immunosequencing. The paper's data handling went like this. TCRs in the repertoires were matched against a reference library of SARS-CoV-2-specific TCRs that had been generated with the MIRA antigen-specificity platform. Breadth was defined as the fraction of unique TCRs that were SARS-CoV-2-associated, and depth was defined as the fraction of total T cells that were SARS-CoV-2-associated. Using the MIRA data, each spike-specific TCR was mapped to the spike region that the TCR reacts to and placed in a CD4 or CD8 class. Log10-transformed breadth and depth values were compared by one-way ANOVA with Sidak's multiple comparisons tests. The table was pulled from immuneACCESS by TCRdb, which kept in-frame rearrangements only. Such tables lose some clones; where checked, under half of the loss comes from unresolved V genes, and the rest has no known cause. That table is the source of V, J and clone size, and D and trimming were worked out from the DNA. In all, the sample holds some 200,000 clones, and around 94% of those were seen once. Of the sample, approximately 1.7% is held by the ten largest clones.

CDR1 and CDR2, looked up from the germline V gene, are MNHEY and SVGAGI. V loses 9 bases of germline sequence and J loses 6 bases, and the interval between the two ends is 22 bases. The CDR3 runs 15 residues from the cysteine to the phenylalanine. The read is trimmed to its CDR3 DNA, 45 bases read in frame from base 1. General conclusions and limits of the study: CD4 TCRs associated with the vaccine covered the entire spike protein, and the dominant responses were in regions 160-218 and 743-854. In the small 56-69-year group, the increase in depth fell short of significance, most likely because of low power. Participants were mostly white British, with more females than males. The authors suggested clonal diversity may have been underestimated. Because no samples from the day 14 peak response were available, repertoires could be characterized only after the peak T cell response. After two AZD1222 doses, spike-specific TCR breadth and depth were significantly higher than at day 0 and than in MenACWY recipients. Conclusions about previously exposed vaccinees were limited because only six AZD1222 recipients were SARS-CoV-2 seropositive at baseline. Reportedly, close to half of the unique spike-specific TCRs recognized epitopes lying outside the regions that are mutated in the B.1.351 and B.1.1.7 variants.

The time point tag for this specimen amounts to: about 28 days (+/-7) after the second vaccine dose. Sample treatment or condition, as interpreted from the label and publication: meningococcal conjugate vaccine given as trial control. Vaccinee samples were obtained from the UK trials COV001 and COV002, which included a single-blind randomized controlled phase 2/3 trial of AZD1222 (ChAdOx1 nCoV-19) in healthy adults. Trial participant PBMC samples were collected at day 0 and day 28 after the second dose for TCRbeta chain sequencing. This TCR was recovered from an adult who received the MenACWY meningococcal vaccine as a control. The sample consisted of peripheral blood, taken 28 days after the second dose of the MenACWY control vaccine. Here the chain combines TRBV6-5 and TRBJ2-3, with a tentative D gene TRBD2 over 6 matching bases. The nucleotide sequence is given as TGTGCCAGTGGCTATGGTCGGGGAGGTAAGGATACGCAGTATTTT. Translated, this is CASGYGRGGKDTQYF.